This TCR beta chain was sequenced for a study of PD-1 blockade in classical Hodgkin lymphoma. Study-wide results and caveats: TCR diversity at baseline was reported to be reduced in newly diagnosed patients relative to healthy donors.

Of note for this clone: Its cognate antigen is unknown.

Time point indicated: cycle 4 day 1 (C4D1), after 6 weeks of nivolumab. No patient escaped relapse after autologous stem cell transplantation, and brentuximab vedotin exposure varied. Negative selection with magnets was how CD8+ T cells were isolated from the thawed PBMCs. Libraries were prepared by immunoSEQ multiplex PCR; TCRdb keeps only in-frame clonotypes and omits some of them. The top ten clones hold approximately 17% of a sample with more than 12,000 clones, around nine tenths of them seen once. CDR1 is LNHDA and CDR2 is SQIVND in the germline V gene (reference sequence). V lost 8 bases, J lost 0 bases, and 10 bases lay in between. CDR3 length: 13 amino acids.

The clonotype originates from a human donor with classical Hodgkin lymphoma. The V call is TRBV19, the J call TRBJ1-2; possible D gene TRBD1, 5 bases. The sequenced sample was CD8+ T cells from blood, obtained before the fourth cycle of nivolumab. CDR3 nucleotides: TGTGCCAGTTGGGGGGTACCTAACTATGGCTACACCTTC. This encodes CASWGVPNYGYTF.